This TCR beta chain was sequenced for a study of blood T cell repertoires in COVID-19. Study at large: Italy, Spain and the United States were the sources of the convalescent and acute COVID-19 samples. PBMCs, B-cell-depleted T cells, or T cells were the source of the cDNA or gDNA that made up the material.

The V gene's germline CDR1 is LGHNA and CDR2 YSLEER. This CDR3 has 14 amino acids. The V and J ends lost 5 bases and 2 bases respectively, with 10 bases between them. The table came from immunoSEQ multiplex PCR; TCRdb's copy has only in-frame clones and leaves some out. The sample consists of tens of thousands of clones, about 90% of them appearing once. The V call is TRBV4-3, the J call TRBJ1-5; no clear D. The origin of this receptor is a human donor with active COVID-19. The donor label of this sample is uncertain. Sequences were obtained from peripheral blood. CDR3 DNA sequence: TGCGCCAGCAGCTATATAGAGGGCAATCAGCCCCAGCATTTT. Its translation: CASSYIEGNQPQHF.